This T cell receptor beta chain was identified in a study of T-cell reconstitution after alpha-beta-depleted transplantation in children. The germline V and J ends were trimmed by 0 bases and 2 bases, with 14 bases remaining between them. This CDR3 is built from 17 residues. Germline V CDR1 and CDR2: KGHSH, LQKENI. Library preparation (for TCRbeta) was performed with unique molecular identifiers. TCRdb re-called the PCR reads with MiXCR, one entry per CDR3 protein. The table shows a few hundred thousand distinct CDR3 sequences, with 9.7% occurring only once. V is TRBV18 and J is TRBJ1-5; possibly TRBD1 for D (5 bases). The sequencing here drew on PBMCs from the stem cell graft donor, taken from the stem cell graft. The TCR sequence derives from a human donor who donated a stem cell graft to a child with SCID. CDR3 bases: TGTGCCAGCTCACCACCGACTGGAGGGGTGGGCAATCAGCCCCAGCATTTT. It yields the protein CASSPPTGGVGNQPQHF.